These 20 T cell receptor beta chains share one sample of origin, sequenced in a study of control samples from healthy donors and cancer patients. TCRdb's copy holds only in-frame clones and misses some; the assay was immunoSEQ multiplex PCR. This table has about 180,000 clones, 91% appearing once. The sequenced sample was blood. These TCRs come from a middle-aged woman in good health.

The J gene is TRBJ1-2, the V gene TRBV9; D ambiguous. Germline V gene sequence: CDR1 SGDLS, CDR2 YYNGEE. There are 13 residues in the CDR3. The V and J ends lost 0 bases and 6 bases respectively, with 9 bases between them. CDR3 region: CASSVGVGNGYTF. The CDR3 DNA sequence: TGTGCCAGCAGCGTAGGGGTGGGGAATGGCTACACCTTC.

This sequence joins TRBV10-3 and TRBJ2-3; 9 bases are shared with TRBD1. The CDR3 runs to 13 residues. V trimming: 2 bases; J trimming: 8 bases; junction bases outside the gene matches: 2. Germline V gene lookup returns CDR1 ENHRY and CDR2 SYGVKD. The CDR3 is CAISETGGGTQYF. Here the CDR3 DNA reads TGTGCCATCAGTGAGACAGGGGGCGGTACGCAGTATTTT.

The CDR3, as DNA: TGTGCCAGCAGTGACAGCGACTACGAGCAGTACTTC. Residues: CASSDSDYEQYF. V gene TRBV2 combines with J gene TRBJ2-7; no clear D. CDR1 is SNHLY, CDR2 FYNNEI, per germline. Trimming removed 3 bases at V and 3 bases at J, with 6 bases between. The CDR3 is made up of 12 amino acids.

The rearrangement joins TRBV5-1 to TRBJ1-2; TRBD1 matches 9 bases. The CDR3 length is 14 residues. The ends lost 4 bases at V and 4 bases at J; junction bases unmatched: 5. Germline V lookup: CDR1 SGHRS, CDR2 YFSETQ. The CDR3: CASSGTGFGYGYTF. DNA of the CDR3: TGCGCCAGCAGCGGGACAGGGTTTGGCTATGGCTACACCTTC.

The chain has TRBV5-1 and TRBJ2-7; D perhaps matches TRBD1 (6 bases). V dropped 4 bases and J dropped 2 bases, with 13 bases sitting between them. Germline V CDR1 and CDR2: SGHRS, YFSETQ. The CDR3 extends over 14 amino acids. CDR3 amino acids: CASSGRQDPYEQYF. As DNA, the CDR3 is TGCGCCAGCAGCGGACGACAGGATCCCTACGAGCAGTACTTC.

V and J are TRBV13 and TRBJ1-2; 10 bases match TRBD1. The V and J ends lost 5 bases and 5 bases, in that order; junction bases with no gene match: 14. This CDR3 is 17 amino acids long. CDR1 PRHDT and CDR2 FYEKMQ come from the germline V gene (reference sequence). This chain's CDR3 is CASSHLTGTGVLYGYTF. The CDR3 DNA is TGTGCCAGCAGCCACCTTACCGGGACAGGGGTTTTGTATGGCTACACCTTC.

The rearrangement uses TRBV6-4 and TRBJ2-7; the D call may be TRBD1 or TRBD2 (5 bases each). The CDR3 spans 11 residues. Germline CDR1 MRHNA, CDR2 SNTAGT. The V end lost 7 bases, the J end lost 5 bases, and 9 bases lay between the germline ends. The CDR3 sequence is CASKGTHEQYF. The CDR3 bases are TGTGCCAGCAAAGGGACCCACGAGCAGTACTTC.

This rearrangement joins TRBV19 to TRBJ1-5, with D maybe TRBD1 (6 bases). CDR1 is LNHDA and CDR2 is SQIVND in the germline V gene (reference sequence). This CDR3 region has 14 residues. V lost 5 bases, J lost 4 bases, and 12 bases lay in between. This CDR3 reads CASSVTGSNQPQHF. The CDR3 DNA reads TGTGCCAGTAGTGTTACAGGGTCGAATCAGCCCCAGCATTTT.

V is TRBV10-3 and J is TRBJ1-2; no clear D. CDR1 ENHRY and CDR2 SYGVKD come from the germline V gene. Trimming stripped 0 bases from V and 6 bases from J, with 11 bases between. The CDR3 has 14 residues. This chain's CDR3 is CAISESRGTDGYTF. As DNA, the CDR3 is TGTGCCATCAGTGAGTCTCGTGGAACTGATGGCTACACCTTC.

CDR3 bases: TGTGCCAGCAGCCCTGGGGCAGGGAACACTGAAGCTTTCTTT. Its protein product is CASSPGAGNTEAFF. The gene calls are TRBV4-2 and TRBJ1-1; tentative D call: TRBD1 (5 bases). This CDR3 has 14 amino acids. The germline V gene has CDR1 LGHNA and CDR2 YNFKEQ. V was cut by 4 bases and J by 1 base, with 10 bases left in between.

The V gene is TRBV12-3 or TRBV12-4, the J gene TRBJ1-2, with D unclear. The CDR3 totals 13 residues. V lost 2 bases, J lost 8 bases, and 12 bases lay in between. As DNA, the CDR3 is TGTGCCAGCAGTTTACCAGGAGGCTGGGGCTACACCTTC. It translates to CASSLPGGWGYTF.

The chain recombines TRBV19 with TRBJ2-6; D tentatively reads TRBD1 or TRBD2 (5 bases each). The germline V gene encodes CDR1 LNHDA and CDR2 SQIVND (reference sequence). This CDR3 region has 16 residues. Deletions cut 3 bases from V and 2 bases from J, with 11 bases between. CDR3 DNA: TGTGCCAGTAGTATCGGGGTACAGGCTGGGGCCAACGTCCTGACTTTC. This encodes CASSIGVQAGANVLTF.

The chain uses TRBV27 and TRBJ1-3; D gene unclear. With 3 bases removed from V and 4 bases from J, the gap between germline ends came to 16 bases. Germline assignment: CDR1 MNHEY and CDR2 SMNVEV (reference sequence). The CDR3 runs to 16 residues. CDR3: CASSFGVPMGGNTIYF. In DNA form, the CDR3 reads TGTGCCAGCAGTTTTGGGGTCCCCATGGGGGGAAACACCATATATTTT.

This chain links TRBV3-1 (or the pseudogene TRBV3-2) with TRBJ2-2; D is unresolved. Trimming took 4 bases from V and 5 from J, leaving 14 bases between them. In germline, CDR1 is LGHDT, CDR2 YNNKEL (reference sequence). The CDR3 sequence is 15 residues long. DNA of the CDR3: TGTGCCAGCAGCCCTACCATGAGTATGACCGGGGAGCTGTTTTTT. This sequence encodes CASSPTMSMTGELFF.

The V call is TRBV24-1, the J call TRBJ2-7; D may be TRBD1 (6 bases). CDR1 and CDR2 (germline): KGHDR, SFDVKD. The V end was cut by 8 bases, the J end by 3 bases, with 16 bases between. The CDR3 has 14 amino acids. The CDR3 reads CATTEPGTLYEQYF. Written as DNA, the CDR3 is TGTGCCACCACCGAGCCCGGGACACTCTACGAGCAGTACTTC.

This rearrangement joins TRBV29-1 to TRBJ1-4; D is perhaps TRBD1 (5 bases). The germline V gene encodes CDR1 SQVTM and CDR2 ANQGSEA. This CDR3 region has 12 residues. V lost 3 bases and J lost 10, with 12 bases in between. The CDR3 DNA reads as TGCAGCGTTGATCGGGGGGGTGGAAAACTGTTTTTT. Encoded protein: CSVDRGGGKLFF. The whole variable domain, filled in from reference TRBV29-1 and TRBJ1-4, reads SAVISQKPSRDICQRGTSLTIQCQVDSQVTMMFWYRQQPGQSLTLIATANQGSEATYESGFVIDKFPISRPNLTFSTLTVSNMSPEDSSIYLCSVDRGGGKLFFGSGTQLSVL.

V is TRBV6-5 and J is TRBJ1-6; D is uncertain. V was pared by 2 bases and J by 7 bases, with 9 bases between. From germline, CDR1 is MNHEY and CDR2 SVGAGI. This CDR3 comprises 14 residues. The DNA for the CDR3 is TGTGCCAGCAGTTACGGAATGGGCAATTCACCCCTCCACTTT. It translates to CASSYGMGNSPLHF.

As DNA, the CDR3 is TGTGCCAGCAGTGAATATTTCAGGTCAGACTATGGCTACACCTTC. It yields the protein CASSEYFRSDYGYTF. V is TRBV25-1 and J is TRBJ1-2; D remains unclear. The V gene's germline CDR1 is MGHDK and CDR2 SYGVNS. CDR3 length equals 15 residues. Between the trimmed V and J ends, which lost 0 bases and 3 bases, there was a span of 11 bases.

The V gene is TRBV7-8, the J gene TRBJ2-7, with D possibly TRBD2 on 6 matching bases. The germline V and J ends were trimmed by 1 base and 2 bases, with 9 bases remaining between them. Germline assignment: CDR1 SGHVS and CDR2 FQNEAQ. The CDR3 has 14 residues. Here the CDR3 DNA reads TGTGCCAGCAGCTTAGTCAGGGAGGCCTACGAGCAGTACTTC. Translating it yields CASSLVREAYEQYF.

The rearrangement joins TRBV4-1 to TRBJ2-3; possibly TRBD1 for D (5 bases). Germline V gives CDR1 MGHRA, CDR2 YSYEKL. V shed 5 bases and J shed 0 bases, with 9 bases lying between them. CDR3 size: 14 residues. The CDR3 DNA follows: TGCGCCAGCAGCTCGACAGCTAGCACAGATACGCAGTATTTT. Translated: CASSSTASTDTQYF.